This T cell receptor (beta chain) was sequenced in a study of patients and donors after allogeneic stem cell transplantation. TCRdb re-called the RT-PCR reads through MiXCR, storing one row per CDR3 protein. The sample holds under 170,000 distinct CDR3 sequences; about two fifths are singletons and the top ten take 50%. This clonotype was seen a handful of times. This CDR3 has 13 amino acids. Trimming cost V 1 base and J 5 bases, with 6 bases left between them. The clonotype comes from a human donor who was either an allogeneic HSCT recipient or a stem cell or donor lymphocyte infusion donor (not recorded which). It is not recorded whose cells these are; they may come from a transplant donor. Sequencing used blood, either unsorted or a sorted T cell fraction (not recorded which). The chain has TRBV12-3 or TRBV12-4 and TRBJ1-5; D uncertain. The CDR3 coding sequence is TGTGCCAGCAGTTTAGGGGCAGATCAGCCCCAGCATTTT. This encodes CASSLGADQPQHF.